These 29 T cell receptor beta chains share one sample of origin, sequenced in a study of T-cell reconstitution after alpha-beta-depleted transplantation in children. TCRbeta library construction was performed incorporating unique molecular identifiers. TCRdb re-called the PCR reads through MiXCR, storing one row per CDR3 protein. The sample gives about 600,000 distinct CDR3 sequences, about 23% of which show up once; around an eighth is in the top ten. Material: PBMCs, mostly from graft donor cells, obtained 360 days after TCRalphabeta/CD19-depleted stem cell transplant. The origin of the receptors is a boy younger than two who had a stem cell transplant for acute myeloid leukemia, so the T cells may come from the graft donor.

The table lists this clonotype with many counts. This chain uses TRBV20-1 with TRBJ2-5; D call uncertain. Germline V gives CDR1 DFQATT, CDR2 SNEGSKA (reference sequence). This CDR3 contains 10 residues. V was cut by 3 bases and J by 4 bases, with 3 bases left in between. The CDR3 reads CSASGETQYF. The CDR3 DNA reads TGCAGTGCTAGCGGAGAGACCCAGTACTTC.

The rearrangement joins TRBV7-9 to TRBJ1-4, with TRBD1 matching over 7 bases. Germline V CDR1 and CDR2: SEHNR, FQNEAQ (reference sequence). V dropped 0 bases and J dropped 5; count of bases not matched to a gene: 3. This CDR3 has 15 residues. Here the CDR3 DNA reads TGTGCCAGCAGCTTAGCGGTGGACAGGAATGAAAAACTGTTTTTT. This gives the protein CASSLAVDRNEKLFF. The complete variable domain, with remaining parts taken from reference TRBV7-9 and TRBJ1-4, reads DTGVSQNPRHKITKRGQNVTFRCDPISEHNRLYWYRQTLGQGPEFLTYFQNEAQLEKSRLLSDRFSAERPKGSFSTLEIQRTEQGDSAMYLCASSLAVDRNEKLFFGSGTQLSVL.

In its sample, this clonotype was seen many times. Written as DNA, the CDR3 is TGTGCCAGCACTCGGGAGAGCTATGGCTACACCTTC. This sequence encodes CASTRESYGYTF. This chain links TRBV7-9 with TRBJ1-2; D is uncertain. With 7 bases removed from V and 4 bases from J, the gap between germline ends came to 10 bases. Germline loops: CDR1 SEHNR, CDR2 FQNEAQ (reference sequence). This CDR3 contains 12 residues.

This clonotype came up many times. The CDR3 DNA is TGTGCCGGGAAAGATGGTTACAGGGCCACTGAAGCTTTCTTT. Residues: CAGKDGYRATEAFF. The rearrangement joins TRBV6-1 to TRBJ1-1; the D gene is possibly TRBD1 (6 bases). The CDR3 spans 14 residues. Trimming removed 11 bases at V and 4 bases at J, with 20 bases between. Germline V gives CDR1 MNHNS, CDR2 SASEGT.

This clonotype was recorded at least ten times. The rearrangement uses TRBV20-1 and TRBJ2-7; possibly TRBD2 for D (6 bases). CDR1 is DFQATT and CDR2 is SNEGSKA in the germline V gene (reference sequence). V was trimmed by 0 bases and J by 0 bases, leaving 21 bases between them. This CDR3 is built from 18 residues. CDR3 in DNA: TGCAGTGCTAGAGACACTAGCAGGTATTCCGAGGGCTCCTACGAGCAGTACGTC. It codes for CSARDTSRYSEGSYEQYV.

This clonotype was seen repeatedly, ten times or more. The CDR3 DNA is TGTGCCAGCAAGGTCGCTAGCGGATACAATGAGCAGTTCTTC. Translating gives CASKVASGYNEQFF. The V call is TRBV6-5, the J call TRBJ2-1; 7 bases agree with TRBD2. The CDR3 totals 14 residues. CDR1 and CDR2 from the germline V gene are MNHEY and SVGAGI. J lost 4 bases, V lost 7 bases, and 7 bases had no gene match.

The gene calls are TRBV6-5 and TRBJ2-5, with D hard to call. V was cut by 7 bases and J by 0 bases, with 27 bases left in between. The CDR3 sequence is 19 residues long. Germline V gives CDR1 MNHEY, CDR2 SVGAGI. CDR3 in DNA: TGTGCCAGCACTTCAAGGGTTAAGGGTGGGTTGGAGTACCAAGAGACCCAGTACTTC. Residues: CASTSRVKGGLEYQETQYF.

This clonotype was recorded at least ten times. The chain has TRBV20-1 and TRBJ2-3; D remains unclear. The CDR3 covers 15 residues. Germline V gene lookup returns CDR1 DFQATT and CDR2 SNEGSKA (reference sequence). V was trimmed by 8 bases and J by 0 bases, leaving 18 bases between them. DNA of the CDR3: TGCAGTTCGCCCAGCGTGTCAACTAGCACAGATACGCAGTATTTT. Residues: CSSPSVSTSTDTQYF.

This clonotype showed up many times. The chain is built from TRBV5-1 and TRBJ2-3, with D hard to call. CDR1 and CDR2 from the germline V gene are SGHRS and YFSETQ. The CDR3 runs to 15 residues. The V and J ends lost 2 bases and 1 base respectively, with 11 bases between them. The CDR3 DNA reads TGCGCCAGCAGCTTCGAAGACACCGGCACAGATACGCAGTATTTT. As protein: CASSFEDTGTDTQYF.

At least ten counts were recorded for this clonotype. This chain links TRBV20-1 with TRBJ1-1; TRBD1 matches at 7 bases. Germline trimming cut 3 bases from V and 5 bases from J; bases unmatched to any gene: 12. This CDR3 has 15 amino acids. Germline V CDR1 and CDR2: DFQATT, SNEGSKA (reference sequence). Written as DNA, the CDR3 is TGCAGTGCTAGTTCCGGCCAGGGGGTTACGACTGAAGCTTTCTTT. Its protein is CSASSGQGVTTEAFF.

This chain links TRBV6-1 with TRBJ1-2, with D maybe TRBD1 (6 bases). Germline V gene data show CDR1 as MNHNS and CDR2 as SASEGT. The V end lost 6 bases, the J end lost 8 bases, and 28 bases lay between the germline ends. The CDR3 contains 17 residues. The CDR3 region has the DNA TGTGCCAGCAGCCTCCGACAGGTCAGATGGTTCAGCGGGGGCTACACCTTC. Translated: CASSLRQVRWFSGGYTF.

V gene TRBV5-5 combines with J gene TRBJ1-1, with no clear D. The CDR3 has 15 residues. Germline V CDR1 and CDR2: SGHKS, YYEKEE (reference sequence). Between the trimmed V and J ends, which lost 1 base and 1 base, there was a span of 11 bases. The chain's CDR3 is CASSLLGLENTEAFF. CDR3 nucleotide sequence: TGTGCCAGCAGCTTGCTGGGATTGGAGAACACTGAAGCTTTCTTT.

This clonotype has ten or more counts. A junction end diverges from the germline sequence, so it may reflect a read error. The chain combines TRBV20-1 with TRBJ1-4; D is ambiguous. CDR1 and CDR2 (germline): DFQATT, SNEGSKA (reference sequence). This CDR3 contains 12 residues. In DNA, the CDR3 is TGCAGTGCTGGAAACACTATTGAAAAACTGTTTTTT. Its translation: CSAGNTIEKLFF.

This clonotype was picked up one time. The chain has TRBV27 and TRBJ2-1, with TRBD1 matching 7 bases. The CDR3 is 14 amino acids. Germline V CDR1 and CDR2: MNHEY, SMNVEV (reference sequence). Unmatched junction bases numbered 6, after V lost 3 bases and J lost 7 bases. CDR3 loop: CASSFTRQGNEQFF. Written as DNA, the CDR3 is TGTGCCAGCAGTTTTACACGACAGGGTAATGAGCAGTTCTTC.

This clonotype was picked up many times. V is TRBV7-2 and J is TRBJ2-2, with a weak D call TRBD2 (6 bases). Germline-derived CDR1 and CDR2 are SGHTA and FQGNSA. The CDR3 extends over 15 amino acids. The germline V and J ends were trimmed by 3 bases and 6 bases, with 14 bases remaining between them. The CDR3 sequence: CASSLGGVGSGELFF. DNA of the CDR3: TGTGCCAGCAGCTTGGGCGGGGTGGGGTCCGGGGAGCTGTTTTTT.

In DNA, the CDR3 is TGTGCCAGCAGCTTTCCGGGCCGTTACGAGCAGTACGTC. The encoded protein is CASSFPGRYEQYV. The chain joins TRBV7-9 to TRBJ2-7, with D unclear. Germline V gene data show CDR1 as SEHNR and CDR2 as FQNEAQ (reference sequence). The CDR3 contains 13 residues. V was trimmed by 3 bases and J by 4 bases, leaving 10 bases between them.

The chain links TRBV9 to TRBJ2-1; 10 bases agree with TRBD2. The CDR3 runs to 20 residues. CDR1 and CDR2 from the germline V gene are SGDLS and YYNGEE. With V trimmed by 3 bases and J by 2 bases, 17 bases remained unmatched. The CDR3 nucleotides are TGTGCCAGCAGCGGTACAGGTCTCCAGCGGGGGGGCCAAACCTACAATGAGCAGTTCTTC. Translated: CASSGTGLQRGGQTYNEQFF.

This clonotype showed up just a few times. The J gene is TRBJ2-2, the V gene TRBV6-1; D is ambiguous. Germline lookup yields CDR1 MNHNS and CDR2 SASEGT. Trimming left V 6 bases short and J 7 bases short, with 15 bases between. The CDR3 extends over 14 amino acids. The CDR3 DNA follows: TGTGCCAGCAGCCTTCGGGTCGACGGCGGGGAGCTGTTTTTT. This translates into CASSLRVDGGELFF.

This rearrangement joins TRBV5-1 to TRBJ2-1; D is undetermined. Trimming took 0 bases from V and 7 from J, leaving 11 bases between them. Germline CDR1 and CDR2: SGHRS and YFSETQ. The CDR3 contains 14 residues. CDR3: CASSLAWSGNEQFF. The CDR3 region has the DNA TGCGCCAGCAGCTTGGCCTGGTCGGGTAATGAGCAGTTCTTC.

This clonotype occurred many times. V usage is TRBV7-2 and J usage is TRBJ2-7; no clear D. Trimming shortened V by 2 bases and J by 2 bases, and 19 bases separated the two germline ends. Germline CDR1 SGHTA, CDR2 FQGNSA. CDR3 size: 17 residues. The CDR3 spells CASSLPVLAELTYEQYF. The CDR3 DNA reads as TGTGCCAGCAGCTTACCGGTGTTGGCAGAGCTAACCTACGAGCAGTACTTC. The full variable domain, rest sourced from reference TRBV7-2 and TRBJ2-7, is GAGVSQSPSNKVTEKGKDVELRCDPISGHTALYWYRQSLGQGLEFLIYFQGNSAPDKSGLPSDRFSAERTGGSVSTLTIQRTQQEDSAVYLCASSLPVLAELTYEQYFGPGTRLTVT.

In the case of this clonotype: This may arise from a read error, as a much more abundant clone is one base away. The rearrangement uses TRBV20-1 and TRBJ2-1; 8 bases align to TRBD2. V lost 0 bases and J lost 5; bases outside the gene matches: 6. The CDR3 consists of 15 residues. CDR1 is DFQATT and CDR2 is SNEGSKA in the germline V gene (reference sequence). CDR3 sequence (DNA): TGCAGTGCTAGAGATAGGACTAGCTATAACAATGAGCAGTTCTTC. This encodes CSARDRTSYNNEQFF.

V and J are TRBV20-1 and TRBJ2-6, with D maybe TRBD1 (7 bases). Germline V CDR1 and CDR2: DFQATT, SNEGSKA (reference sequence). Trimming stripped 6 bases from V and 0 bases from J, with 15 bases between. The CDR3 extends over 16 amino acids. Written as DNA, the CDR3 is TGCAGTGCCAGGGGGGAACAAAGCTCTGGGGCCAACGTCCTGACTTTC. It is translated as CSARGEQSSGANVLTF.

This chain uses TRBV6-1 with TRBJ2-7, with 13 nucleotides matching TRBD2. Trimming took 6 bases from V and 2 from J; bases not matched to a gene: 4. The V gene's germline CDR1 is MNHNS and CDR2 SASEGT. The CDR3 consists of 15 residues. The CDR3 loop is CASRPGTSGTYEQYF. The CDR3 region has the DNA TGTGCCAGCAGGCCCGGGACTAGCGGGACCTACGAGCAGTACTTC.

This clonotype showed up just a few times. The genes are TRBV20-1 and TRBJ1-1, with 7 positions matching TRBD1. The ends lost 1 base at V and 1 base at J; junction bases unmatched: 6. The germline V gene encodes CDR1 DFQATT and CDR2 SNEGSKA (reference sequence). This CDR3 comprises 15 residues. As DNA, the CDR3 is TGCAGTGCTAGAGGGATGACAGGGCAGAACACTGAAGCTTTCTTT. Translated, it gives CSARGMTGQNTEAFF.

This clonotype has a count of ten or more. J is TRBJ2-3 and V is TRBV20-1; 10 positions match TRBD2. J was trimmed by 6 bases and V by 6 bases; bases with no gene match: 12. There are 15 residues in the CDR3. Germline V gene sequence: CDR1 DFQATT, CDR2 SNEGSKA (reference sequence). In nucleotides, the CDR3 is TGCAGTGCAGTCGCTAGCGGGGGCCTTTGGGATACGCAGTATTTT. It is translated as CSAVASGGLWDTQYF.

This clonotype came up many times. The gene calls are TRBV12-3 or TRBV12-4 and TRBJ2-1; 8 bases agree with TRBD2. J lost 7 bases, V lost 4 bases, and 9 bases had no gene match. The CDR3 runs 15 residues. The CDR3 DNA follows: TGTGCCAGCAGTTCCCGGACTAGCTCTGGGAATGAGCAGTTCTTC. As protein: CASSSRTSSGNEQFF.

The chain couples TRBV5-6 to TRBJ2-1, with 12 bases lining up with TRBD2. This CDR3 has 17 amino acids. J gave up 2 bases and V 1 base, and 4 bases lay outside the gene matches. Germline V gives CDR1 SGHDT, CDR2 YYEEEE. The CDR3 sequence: CASSLSLAGGPYNEQFF. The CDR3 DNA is TGTGCCAGCAGCTTGTCCCTAGCGGGGGGGCCCTACAATGAGCAGTTCTTC.

The CDR3: CASSLEAVGYTF. The CDR3 DNA sequence: TGCGCCAGCAGCTTGGAGGCGGTAGGCTACACCTTC. The chain combines TRBV5-1 with TRBJ1-2; D remains ambiguous. The CDR3 sequence is 12 residues long. Trimming cost V 0 bases and J 8 bases, with 8 bases left between them. Per germline, CDR1 SGHRS and CDR2 YFSETQ.

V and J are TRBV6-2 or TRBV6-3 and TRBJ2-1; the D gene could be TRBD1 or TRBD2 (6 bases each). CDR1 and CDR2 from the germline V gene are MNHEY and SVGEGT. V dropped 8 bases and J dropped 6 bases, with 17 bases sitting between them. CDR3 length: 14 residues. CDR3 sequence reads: CASRNTGAINEQFF. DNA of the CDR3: TGTGCCAGCCGAAATACGGGGGCCATCAATGAGCAGTTCTTC.